This TCR beta chain comes out of a study of blood T cell repertoires in COVID-19. Study-wide context: Collection of acute and convalescent COVID-19 samples took place in the United States, Italy and Spain. PBMCs, B-cell-depleted T cells, or T cells provided the cDNA or gDNA that made up the material.

TCRdb keeps only in-frame clones here, not all; method: immunoSEQ multiplex PCR. The sample includes more than 150,000 clones, 80% to 90% seen only once; the top ten take about 12%. CDR1 and CDR2 (germline): SGDLS, YYNGEE. The CDR3 runs 18 residues. Trimming removed 4 bases from V and 0 bases from J; junction bases left unmatched: 13. This chain links TRBV9 with TRBJ1-3, with 7 bases matching TRBD1. This TCR was recovered from a woman aged 80 or over with COVID-19, enrolled during active disease. What was sequenced was peripheral blood. The chain's CDR3 is CASSPSGVGGVSGNTIYF. Here the CDR3 DNA reads TGTGCCAGCAGCCCAAGTGGTGTAGGGGGCGTCTCTGGAAACACCATATATTTT.